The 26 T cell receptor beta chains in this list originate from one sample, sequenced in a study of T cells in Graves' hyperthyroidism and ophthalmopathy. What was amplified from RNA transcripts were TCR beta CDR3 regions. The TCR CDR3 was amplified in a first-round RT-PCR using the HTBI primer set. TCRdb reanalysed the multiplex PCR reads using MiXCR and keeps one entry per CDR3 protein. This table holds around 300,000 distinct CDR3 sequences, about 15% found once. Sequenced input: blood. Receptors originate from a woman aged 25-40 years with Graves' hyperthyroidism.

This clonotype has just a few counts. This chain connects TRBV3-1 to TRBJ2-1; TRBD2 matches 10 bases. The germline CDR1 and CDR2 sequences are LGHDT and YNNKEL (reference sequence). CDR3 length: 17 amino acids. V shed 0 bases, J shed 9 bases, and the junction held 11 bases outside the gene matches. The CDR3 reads CASSQEYQELAGSEQFF. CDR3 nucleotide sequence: TGTGCCAGCAGCCAAGAATATCAGGAACTAGCGGGGAGTGAGCAGTTCTTC.

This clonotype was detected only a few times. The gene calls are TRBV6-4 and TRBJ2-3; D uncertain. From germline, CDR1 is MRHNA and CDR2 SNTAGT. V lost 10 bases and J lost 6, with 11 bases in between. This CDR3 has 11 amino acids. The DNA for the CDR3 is TGTGCCACCTCAGTGGGGGATACGCAGTATTTT. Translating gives CATSVGDTQYF.

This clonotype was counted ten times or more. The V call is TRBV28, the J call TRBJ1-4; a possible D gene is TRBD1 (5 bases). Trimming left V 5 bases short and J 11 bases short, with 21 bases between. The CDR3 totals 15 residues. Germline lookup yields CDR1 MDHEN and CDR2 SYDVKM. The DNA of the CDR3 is TGTGCCAGCAGTCGGCCAGGGTTTAAGGGGAGGAAACTGTTTTTT. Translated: CASSRPGFKGRKLFF. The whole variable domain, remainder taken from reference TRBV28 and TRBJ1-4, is DVKVTQSSRYLVKRTGEKVFLECVQDMDHENMFWYRQDPGLGLRLIYFSYDVKMKEKGDIPEGYSVSREKKERFSLILESASTNQTSMYLCASSRPGFKGRKLFFGSGTQLSVL.

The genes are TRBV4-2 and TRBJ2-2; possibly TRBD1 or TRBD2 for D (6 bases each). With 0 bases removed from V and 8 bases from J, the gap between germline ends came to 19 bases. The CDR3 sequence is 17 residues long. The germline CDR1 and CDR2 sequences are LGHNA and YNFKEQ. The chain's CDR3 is CASSQDGNPGARGELFF. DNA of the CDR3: TGTGCCAGCAGCCAAGATGGTAATCCGGGGGCGCGTGGGGAGCTGTTTTTT.

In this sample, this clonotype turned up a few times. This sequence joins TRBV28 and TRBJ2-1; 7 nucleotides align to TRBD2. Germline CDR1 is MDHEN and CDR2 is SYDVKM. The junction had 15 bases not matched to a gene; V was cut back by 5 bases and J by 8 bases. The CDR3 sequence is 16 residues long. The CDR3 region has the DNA TGTGCCAGCAGTCCTAGCGGCTCCCCAGGTTGGGATGAGCAGTTCTTC. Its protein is CASSPSGSPGWDEQFF.

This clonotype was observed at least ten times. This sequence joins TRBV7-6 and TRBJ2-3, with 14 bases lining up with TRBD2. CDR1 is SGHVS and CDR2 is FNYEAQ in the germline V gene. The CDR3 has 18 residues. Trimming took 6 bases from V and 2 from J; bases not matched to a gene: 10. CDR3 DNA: TGTGCCAGCAGTCCGACTAGCGGGAGGGCCTGGGTCACAGATACGCAGTATTTT. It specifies CASSPTSGRAWVTDTQYF.

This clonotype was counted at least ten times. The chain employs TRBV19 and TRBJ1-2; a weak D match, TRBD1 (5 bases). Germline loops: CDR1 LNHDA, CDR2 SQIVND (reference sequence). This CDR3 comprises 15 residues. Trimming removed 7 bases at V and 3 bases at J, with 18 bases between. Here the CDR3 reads CASNQDRGIHYGYTF. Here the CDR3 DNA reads TGTGCCAGTAATCAGGACCGGGGGATCCACTATGGCTACACCTTC.

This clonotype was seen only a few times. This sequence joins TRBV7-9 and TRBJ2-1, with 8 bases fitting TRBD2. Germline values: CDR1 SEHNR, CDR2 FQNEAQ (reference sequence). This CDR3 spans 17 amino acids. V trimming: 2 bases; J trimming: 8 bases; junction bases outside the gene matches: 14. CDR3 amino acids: CASSLSRAGGILDEQFF. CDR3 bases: TGTGCCAGCAGCTTAAGTAGGGCGGGAGGAATACTGGATGAGCAGTTCTTC.

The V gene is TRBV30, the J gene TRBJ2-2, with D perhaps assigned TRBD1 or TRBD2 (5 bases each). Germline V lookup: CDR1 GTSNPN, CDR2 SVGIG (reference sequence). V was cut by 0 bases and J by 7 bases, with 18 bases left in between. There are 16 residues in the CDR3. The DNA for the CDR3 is TGTGCCTGGAGTGTGAGGGGTAACCGGAATGTCGGGGAGCTGTTTTTT. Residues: CAWSVRGNRNVGELFF.

CDR3 residues: CASSLELTDTQYF. CDR3 DNA: TGTGCCAGCAGCTTAGAGCTCACAGATACGCAGTATTTT. The chain carries TRBV7-8 and TRBJ2-3; D not resolved. Per the germline V gene, CDR1 is SGHVS and CDR2 is FQNEAQ. Trimming left V 1 base short and J 2 bases short, with 4 bases between. This CDR3 is built from 13 residues.

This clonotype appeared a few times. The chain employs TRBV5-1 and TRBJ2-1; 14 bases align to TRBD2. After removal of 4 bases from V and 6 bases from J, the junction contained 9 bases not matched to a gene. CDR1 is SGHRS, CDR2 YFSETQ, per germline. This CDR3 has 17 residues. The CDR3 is CASSQGLAGGESNEQFF. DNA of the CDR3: TGCGCCAGCAGCCAAGGACTAGCGGGAGGAGAGAGCAATGAGCAGTTCTTC.

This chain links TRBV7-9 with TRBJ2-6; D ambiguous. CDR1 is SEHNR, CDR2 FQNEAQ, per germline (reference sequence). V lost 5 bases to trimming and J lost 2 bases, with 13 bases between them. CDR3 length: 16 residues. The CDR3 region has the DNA TGTGCCAGCAGCGTCCGAGAAGGGACTGGGGCCAACGTCCTGACTTTC. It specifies CASSVREGTGANVLTF.

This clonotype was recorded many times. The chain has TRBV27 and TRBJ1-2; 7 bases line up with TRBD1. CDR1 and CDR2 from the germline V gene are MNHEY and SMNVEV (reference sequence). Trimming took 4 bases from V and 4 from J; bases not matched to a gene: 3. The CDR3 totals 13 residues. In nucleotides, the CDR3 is TGTGCCAGCAGTTCGCAGGGGGGCTATGGCTACACCTTC. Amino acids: CASSSQGGYGYTF.

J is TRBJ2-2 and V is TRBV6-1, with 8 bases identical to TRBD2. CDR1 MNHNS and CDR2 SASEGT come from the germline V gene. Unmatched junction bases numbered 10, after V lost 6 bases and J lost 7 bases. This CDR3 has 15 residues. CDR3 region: CASSAKRELVGELFF. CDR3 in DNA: TGTGCCAGCAGCGCCAAGCGGGAGCTTGTCGGGGAGCTGTTTTTT.

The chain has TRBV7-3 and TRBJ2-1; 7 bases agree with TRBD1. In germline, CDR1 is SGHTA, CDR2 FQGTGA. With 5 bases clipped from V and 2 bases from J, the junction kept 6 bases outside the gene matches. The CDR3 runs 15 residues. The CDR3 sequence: CASSPDRVPYNEQFF. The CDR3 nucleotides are TGTGCCAGCAGCCCTGACAGGGTCCCCTACAATGAGCAGTTCTTC.

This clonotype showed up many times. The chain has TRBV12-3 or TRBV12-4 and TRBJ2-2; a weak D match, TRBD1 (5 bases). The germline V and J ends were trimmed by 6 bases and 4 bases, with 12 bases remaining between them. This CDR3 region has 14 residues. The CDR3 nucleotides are TGTGCCAGCAGCCGACAACAGGCCACCGGGGAGCTGTTTTTT. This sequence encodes CASSRQQATGELFF.

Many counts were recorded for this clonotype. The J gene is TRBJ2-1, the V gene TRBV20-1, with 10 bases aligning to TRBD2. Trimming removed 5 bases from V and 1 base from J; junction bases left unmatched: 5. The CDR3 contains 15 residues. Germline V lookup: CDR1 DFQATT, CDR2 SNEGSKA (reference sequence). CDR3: CSAERTSGSYNEQFF. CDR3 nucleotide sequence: TGCAGTGCTGAAAGGACTAGCGGTTCCTACAATGAGCAGTTCTTC.

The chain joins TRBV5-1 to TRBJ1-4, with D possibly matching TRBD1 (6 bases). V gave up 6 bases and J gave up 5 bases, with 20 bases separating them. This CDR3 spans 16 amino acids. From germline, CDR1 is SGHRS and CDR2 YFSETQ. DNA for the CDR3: TGCGCCAGCAACACGGGTCGACAGGAGAAAAATGAAAAACTGTTTTTT. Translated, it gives CASNTGRQEKNEKLFF.

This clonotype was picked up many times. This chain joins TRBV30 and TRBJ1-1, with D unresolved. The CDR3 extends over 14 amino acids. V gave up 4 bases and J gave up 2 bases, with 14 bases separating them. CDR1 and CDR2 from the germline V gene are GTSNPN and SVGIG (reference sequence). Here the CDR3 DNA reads TGTGCCTGGACCCTTCTGGCGGGTAACACTGAAGCTTTCTTT. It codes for CAWTLLAGNTEAFF.

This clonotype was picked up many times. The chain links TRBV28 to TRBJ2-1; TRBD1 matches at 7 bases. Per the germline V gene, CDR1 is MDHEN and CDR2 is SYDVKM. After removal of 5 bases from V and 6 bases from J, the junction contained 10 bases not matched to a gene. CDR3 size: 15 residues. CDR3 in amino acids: CASSPGQAGFNEQFF. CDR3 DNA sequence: TGTGCCAGCAGTCCTGGACAGGCCGGCTTCAATGAGCAGTTCTTC.

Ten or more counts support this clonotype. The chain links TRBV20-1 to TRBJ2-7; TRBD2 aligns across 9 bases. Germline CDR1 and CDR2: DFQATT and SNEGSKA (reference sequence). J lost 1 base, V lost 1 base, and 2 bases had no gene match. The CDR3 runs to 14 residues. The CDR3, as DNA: TGCAGTGCTAGAGCCCTAGCGGGGTCCTACGAGCAGTACTTC. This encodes CSARALAGSYEQYF.

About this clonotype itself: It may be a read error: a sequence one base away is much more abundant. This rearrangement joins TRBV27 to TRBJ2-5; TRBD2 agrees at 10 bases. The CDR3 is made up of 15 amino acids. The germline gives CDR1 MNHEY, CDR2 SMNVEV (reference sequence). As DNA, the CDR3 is TGTGCCGGCAGTTTGGCGGCTAGCGGGAGAGAGACCCAGTACTTC. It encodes CAGSLAASGRETQYF.

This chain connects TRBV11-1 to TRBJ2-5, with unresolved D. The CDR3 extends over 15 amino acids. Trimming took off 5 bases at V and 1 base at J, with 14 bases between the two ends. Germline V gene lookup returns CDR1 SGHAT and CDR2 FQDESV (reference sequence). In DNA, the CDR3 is TGTGCCAGCAGCGTAGGCTCAGCGACCCAAGAGACCCAGTACTTC. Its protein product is CASSVGSATQETQYF. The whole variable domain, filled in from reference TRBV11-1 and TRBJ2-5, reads EAEVAQSPRYKITEKSQAVAFWCDPISGHATLYWYRQILGQGPELLVQFQDESVVDDSQLPKDRFSAERLKGVDSTLKIQPAELGDSAMYLCASSVGSATQETQYFGPGTRLLVL.

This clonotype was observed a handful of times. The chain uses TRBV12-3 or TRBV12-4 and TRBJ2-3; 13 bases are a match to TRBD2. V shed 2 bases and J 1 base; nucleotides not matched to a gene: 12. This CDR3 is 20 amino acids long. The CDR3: CASSLPRTSGSIFRTDTQYF. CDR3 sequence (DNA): TGTGCCAGCAGTTTACCCCGGACTAGCGGGAGTATTTTTCGCACAGATACGCAGTATTTT.

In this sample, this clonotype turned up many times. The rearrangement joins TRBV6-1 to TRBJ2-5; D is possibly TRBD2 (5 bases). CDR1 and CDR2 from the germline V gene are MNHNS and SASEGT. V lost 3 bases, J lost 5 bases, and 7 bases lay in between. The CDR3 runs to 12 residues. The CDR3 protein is CASSDSGETQYF. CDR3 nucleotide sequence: TGTGCCAGCAGTGACTCGGGGGAGACCCAGTACTTC.

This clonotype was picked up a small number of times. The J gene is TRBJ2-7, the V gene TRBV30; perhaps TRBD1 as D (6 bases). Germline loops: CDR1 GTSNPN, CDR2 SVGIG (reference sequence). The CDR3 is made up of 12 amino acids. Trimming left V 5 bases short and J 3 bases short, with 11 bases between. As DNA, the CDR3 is TGTGCCTGGCGGGACACTTTCTACGAGCAGTACTTC. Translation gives CAWRDTFYEQYF.